This TCR beta chain was observed in a study of T cell responses to AZD1222 COVID-19 vaccine. Clones were read by immunoSEQ multiplex PCR, and TCRdb kept only the in-frame ones, dropping some. The repertoire holds some 100,000 clones, with 88% as singletons. Trimming left V 5 bases short and J 3 bases short, with 11 bases between. This CDR3 has 13 residues. The germline CDR1 and CDR2 sequences are SGHTA and FQGTGA. The receptor comes from an adult in good health. The material was peripheral blood, obtained on day 0 of AZD1222 vaccination. The rearrangement uses TRBV7-3 and TRBJ2-7; TRBD1 is a possible D gene (6 bases). CDR3 residues: CASSPGHFYEQYF. Here the CDR3 DNA reads TGTGCCAGCAGCCCGGGACATTTCTACGAGCAGTACTTC.